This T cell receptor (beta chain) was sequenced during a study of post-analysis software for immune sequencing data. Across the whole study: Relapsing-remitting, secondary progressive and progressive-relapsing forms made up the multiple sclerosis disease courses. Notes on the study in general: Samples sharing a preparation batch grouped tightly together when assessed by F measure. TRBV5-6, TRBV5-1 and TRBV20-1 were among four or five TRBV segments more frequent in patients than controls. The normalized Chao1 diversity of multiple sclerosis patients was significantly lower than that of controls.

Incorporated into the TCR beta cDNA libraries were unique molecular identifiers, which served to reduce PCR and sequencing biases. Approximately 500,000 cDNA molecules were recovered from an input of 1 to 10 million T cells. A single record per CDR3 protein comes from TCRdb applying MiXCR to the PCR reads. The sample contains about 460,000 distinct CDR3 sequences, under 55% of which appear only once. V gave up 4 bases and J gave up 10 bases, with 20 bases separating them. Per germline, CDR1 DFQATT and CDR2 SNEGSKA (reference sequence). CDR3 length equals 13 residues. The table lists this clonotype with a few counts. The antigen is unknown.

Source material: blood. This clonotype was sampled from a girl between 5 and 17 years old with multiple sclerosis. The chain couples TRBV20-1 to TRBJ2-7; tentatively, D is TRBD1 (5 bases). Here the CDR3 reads CSATITGAPTQYF. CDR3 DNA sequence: TGCAGTGCTACTATTACAGGAGCCCCCACCCAGTACTTC.